The clone carrying this TCR beta chain showed up just once. The antigen is not known. This specimen comes from a study of T cell repertoires and HLA-DP antigens. Between the trimmed V and J ends, which lost 2 bases and 3 bases, there was a span of 11 bases. The CDR3 is 14 amino acids. CDR1 is MGHRA, CDR2 YSYEKL, per germline. General study points: Sorted CD137+ clonality was around 0.36 for both alloantigens, versus around 0.037 pre-culture.

Generated by immunoSEQ multiplex PCR, the TCRdb table keeps only in-frame clones and is missing some. The sample has 55,000 to 80,000 clones, about four fifths seen once; the top ten hold roughly 1.4%. The origin of this receptor is a man aged 60 to 69 in good health and CMV-seronegative. This rearrangement joins TRBV4-1 to TRBJ2-7; either TRBD1 or TRBD2 may fit D (5 bases each). The sample consisted of CD4+ T cells from PBMCs. For the CDR3, the DNA is TGCGCCAGCAGCCAACGGGACGGAGGCTACGAGCAGTACTTC. Its translation is CASSQRDGGYEQYF.